Sequencing of this T cell receptor (beta chain) was carried out in a study of beta chain features in type 1 diabetes. Findings and limits, study-wide: All four CD4+ subsets of Type 1 diabetes patients contained TCRB CDR3s that were moderately but significantly shorter.

Sequenced material consisted of expressed TCRB transcripts (all of the isolated RNA was reverse transcribed). Clones were read by immunoSEQ multiplex PCR, and TCRdb kept only the in-frame ones, dropping some. The top ten clones hold less than 0.025% of a sample with about 700,000 clones, 13% of them seen once. Germline CDR1 reads KGHSH; CDR2 reads LQKENI. The CDR3 has 13 amino acids. With 6 bases removed from V and 1 base from J, the gap between germline ends came to 10 bases. Notes on this clone: The antigen is undetermined.

The sequencing sample was made of naive CD4+ T cells from blood. The genes are TRBV18 and TRBJ2-7; D is ambiguous. The clonotype originates from a man younger than 35 with type 1 diabetes. CDR3 protein: CASSLSESYEQYF. The CDR3 bases are TGTGCCAGCTCCCTATCGGAGTCCTACGAGCAGTACTTC.